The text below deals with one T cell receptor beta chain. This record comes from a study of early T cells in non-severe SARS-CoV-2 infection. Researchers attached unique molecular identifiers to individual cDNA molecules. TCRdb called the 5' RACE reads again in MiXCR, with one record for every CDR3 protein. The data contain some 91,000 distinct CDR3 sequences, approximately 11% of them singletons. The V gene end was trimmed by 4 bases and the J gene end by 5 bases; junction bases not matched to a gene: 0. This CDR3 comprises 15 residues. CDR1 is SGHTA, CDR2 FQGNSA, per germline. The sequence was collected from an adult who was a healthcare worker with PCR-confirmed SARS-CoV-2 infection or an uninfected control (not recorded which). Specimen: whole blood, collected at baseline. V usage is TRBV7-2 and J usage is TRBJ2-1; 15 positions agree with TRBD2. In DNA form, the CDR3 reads TGTGCCAGCAGCTGGACTAGCGGGAGGGACAATGAGCAGTTCTTC. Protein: CASSWTSGRDNEQFF. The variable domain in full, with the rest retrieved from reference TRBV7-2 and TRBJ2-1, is GAGVSQSPSNKVTEKGKDVELRCDPISGHTALYWYRQSLGQGLEFLIYFQGNSAPDKSGLPSDRFSAERTGGSVSTLTIQRTQQEDSAVYLCASSWTSGRDNEQFFGPGTRLTVL.